One sample yielded the 24 T cell receptor beta chains listed below, sequenced in a study of T cell changes during pregnancy in multiple sclerosis. Sequencing used immunoSEQ multiplex PCR; TCRdb keeps in-frame clones, though not all of them. The repertoire holds some 97,000 clones, with 94% as singletons. This specimen consisted of peripheral blood, obtained before pregnancy. All receptors come from a female donor with multiple sclerosis, enrolled in a pregnancy study.

The J gene is TRBJ2-1, the V gene TRBV4-1; 8 nucleotides match TRBD2. V shed 1 base and J 8 bases; nucleotides not matched to a gene: 4. Germline lookup yields CDR1 MGHRA and CDR2 YSYEKL. This CDR3 has 14 residues. The CDR3 region has the DNA TGCGCCAGCAGCCAAGTCGGGAGGGTACATGAGCAGTTCTTC. It is translated as CASSQVGRVHEQFF.

The chain carries TRBV5-1 and TRBJ1-1; weak D call: TRBD1 (6 bases). The CDR3 sequence is 16 residues long. CDR1 is SGHRS, CDR2 YFSETQ, per germline. V was pared by 2 bases and J by 8 bases, with 22 bases between. The CDR3 protein is CASSFGGFASTTEAFF. The CDR3 DNA sequence: TGCGCCAGCAGCTTTGGGGGCTTCGCATCGACGACGGAAGCTTTCTTT.

The J gene is TRBJ1-1, the V gene TRBV5-1; D is ambiguous. V lost 0 bases, J lost 1 base, and 10 bases lay in between. The CDR3 sequence is 15 residues long. CDR1 is SGHRS and CDR2 is YFSETQ in the germline V gene. DNA of the CDR3: TGCGCCAGCAGCTTGGCTCGGTCCCCGAACACTGAAGCTTTCTTT. This translates into CASSLARSPNTEAFF. The full variable domain, in which reference TRBV5-1 and TRBJ1-1 provide the parts outside the CDR3, is KAGVTQTPRYLIKTRGQQVTLSCSPISGHRSVSWYQQTPGQGLQFLFEYFSETQRNKGNFPGRFSGRQFSNSRSEMNVSTLELGDSALYLCASSLARSPNTEAFFGQGTRLTVV.

The rearrangement joins TRBV30 to TRBJ2-7, with 8 positions matching TRBD2. CDR3 size: 15 residues. The germline V gene encodes CDR1 GTSNPN and CDR2 SVGIG (reference sequence). The trim removed 3 bases at V and 1 base at J, leaving 8 bases unmatched. CDR3 bases: TGTGCCTGGAGGGACGGACTAGCAATGTCCTACGAGCAGTACTTC. Its protein is CAWRDGLAMSYEQYF.

The genes are TRBV5-5 and TRBJ1-2, with a tentative D call TRBD1 (6 bases). The CDR3 contains 16 residues. The V end was cut by 1 base, the J end by 3 bases, with 16 bases between. Germline CDR1 SGHKS, CDR2 YYEKEE (reference sequence). The CDR3, as DNA: TGTGCCAGCAGCTTGTATCTCCGGGACAAACACTATGGCTACACCTTC. It yields the protein CASSLYLRDKHYGYTF.

The chain carries TRBV5-1 and TRBJ1-3; D not certain. This CDR3 contains 14 residues. Germline CDR1 reads SGHRS; CDR2 reads YFSETQ. Trimming removed 5 bases from V and 0 bases from J, with 9 bases in between. CDR3 in DNA: TGCGCCAGCAGGGAGGGAACCTCTGGAAACACCATATATTTT. Amino acid sequence: CASREGTSGNTIYF. Supplemented by reference TRBV5-1 and TRBJ1-3, the full variable domain reads KAGVTQTPRYLIKTRGQQVTLSCSPISGHRSVSWYQQTPGQGLQFLFEYFSETQRNKGNFPGRFSGRQFSNSRSEMNVSTLELGDSALYLCASREGTSGNTIYFGEGSWLTVV.

The chain combines TRBV28 with TRBJ2-7, with 13 positions matching TRBD2. Germline trimming cut 6 bases from V and 4 bases from J; bases unmatched to any gene: 9. The CDR3 has 16 residues. CDR1 MDHEN and CDR2 SYDVKM come from the germline V gene. For the CDR3, the DNA is TGTGCCAGCAGCCCGGGGACTAGCGGGATCGGGTACGAGCAGTACTTC. Protein: CASSPGTSGIGYEQYF.

The genes are TRBV5-4 and TRBJ2-6, with D maybe TRBD2 (6 bases). The germline V and J ends were trimmed by 3 bases and 0 bases, with 13 bases remaining between them. Germline lookup yields CDR1 SGHNT and CDR2 YYREEE (reference sequence). The CDR3 loop spans 17 amino acids. CDR3 in DNA: TGTGCCAGCAGCTGGGGACTTTCCAGCTCTGGGGCCAACGTCCTGACTTTC. Translating gives CASSWGLSSSGANVLTF.

This chain uses TRBV4-2 with TRBJ2-7, with 14 bases matching TRBD2. The trim removed 3 bases at V and 3 bases at J, leaving 7 bases unmatched. Germline CDR1 is LGHNA and CDR2 is YNFKEQ. This CDR3 has 17 residues. The CDR3 is CASSQNIGLAGGYEQYF. CDR3 DNA sequence: TGTGCCAGCAGCCAGAACATCGGACTAGCGGGAGGCTACGAGCAGTACTTC.

This rearrangement joins TRBV6-1 to TRBJ1-1, with 10 bases identical to TRBD1. V was clipped by 6 bases and J by 7 bases; unmatched bases: 5. Germline-derived CDR1 and CDR2 are MNHNS and SASEGT. CDR3 size: 13 residues. The CDR3 loop reads CASRLTGGSEAFF. In DNA, the CDR3 is TGTGCCAGCAGGCTGACAGGGGGCAGTGAAGCTTTCTTT.

This sequence joins TRBV7-6 and TRBJ1-1, with a possible D match to TRBD1 (6 bases). V lost 5 bases to trimming and J lost 4 bases, with 14 bases between them. The CDR3 runs 14 residues. The germline V gene encodes CDR1 SGHVS and CDR2 FNYEAQ. The CDR3, as DNA: TGTGCCAGCAGCCCACCCACCAGGGGCACTGAAGCTTTCTTT. It specifies CASSPPTRGTEAFF.

The gene calls are TRBV7-2 and TRBJ1-2; 7 bases agree with TRBD1. V lost 1 base and J lost 8; bases outside the gene matches: 4. The CDR3 spans 13 residues. The V gene's germline CDR1 is SGHTA and CDR2 FQGNSA. CDR3 protein: CASSLGQGAGYTF. The DNA for the CDR3 is TGTGCCAGCAGCTTAGGACAGGGCGCAGGCTACACCTTC.

The V gene is TRBV13, the J gene TRBJ2-1; no clear D gene. The CDR3 extends over 13 amino acids. V was pared by 5 bases and J by 6 bases, with 11 bases between. Germline CDR1 reads PRHDT; CDR2 reads FYEKMQ (reference sequence). As DNA, the CDR3 is TGTGCCAGCAGCCGAGGTCACTCCAATGAGCAGTTCTTC. This sequence encodes CASSRGHSNEQFF.

This clone has only one observation. The rearrangement uses TRBV5-6 and TRBJ2-3, with a tentative D call TRBD1 (6 bases). This CDR3 contains 14 residues. Trimming cost V 4 bases and J 0 bases, with 9 bases left between them. Germline loops: CDR1 SGHDT, CDR2 YYEEEE. CDR3 loop: CASSRTGSTDTQYF. The CDR3 DNA is TGTGCCAGCAGCCGCACAGGGAGCACAGATACGCAGTATTTT.

V and J are TRBV29-1 and TRBJ2-5; TRBD1 matches 7 bases. Germline V gene lookup returns CDR1 SQVTM and CDR2 ANQGSEA. CDR3 length equals 12 residues. J lost 5 bases, V lost 4 bases, and 4 bases had no gene match. CDR3: CSVAQGWETQYF. In nucleotides, the CDR3 is TGCAGCGTTGCACAGGGGTGGGAGACCCAGTACTTC.

The rearrangement joins TRBV27 to TRBJ1-2; TRBD1 aligns across 8 bases. The J segment lost 4 bases and the V segment lost 2 bases, leaving 6 bases of the junction unmatched. This CDR3 has 15 residues. Looked up from germline, CDR1 is MNHEY and CDR2 is SMNVEV (reference sequence). The CDR3 here is CASSLQGARAYGYTF. The CDR3 bases are TGTGCCAGCAGTTTACAGGGGGCTAGGGCCTATGGCTACACCTTC.

The rearrangement joins TRBV2 to TRBJ1-1; no reliable D call. Germline V gives CDR1 SNHLY, CDR2 FYNNEI. This CDR3 is 15 amino acids long. The ends were cut back, 5 bases at V and 0 bases at J, with 13 bases in the middle. Written as DNA, the CDR3 is TGTGCCAGCAGTTCGCAATCCCACATGAACACTGAAGCTTTCTTT. Translation: CASSSQSHMNTEAFF.

The V call is TRBV5-1, the J call TRBJ2-2; 9 bases agree with TRBD2. Germline-derived CDR1 and CDR2 are SGHRS and YFSETQ. The CDR3 is 18 amino acids. V lost 0 bases, J lost 4 bases, and 10 bases stayed unmatched. CDR3 residues: CASSLGGGRALGTGELFF. DNA of the CDR3: TGCGCCAGCAGCTTGGGGGGCGGGAGGGCCCTCGGCACCGGGGAGCTGTTTTTT.

This chain links TRBV23-1 with TRBJ2-7, with D tentatively TRBD1 (6 bases). TRBV23-1 is marked as an open reading frame, function uncertain. V gave up 7 bases and J gave up 3 bases, with 13 bases separating them. CDR3 length: 13 amino acids. The CDR3 nucleotides are TGCGCCAGCACATATACAGGGAACTACGAGCAGTACTTC. This codes for CASTYTGNYEQYF.

There are a few counts of this clone. The genes are TRBV5-4 and TRBJ1-1, with a possible D match to TRBD1 (6 bases). The germline V gene encodes CDR1 SGHNT and CDR2 YYREEE (reference sequence). The CDR3 runs 14 residues. Trimming took off 2 bases at V and 0 bases at J, with 8 bases between the two ends. The CDR3 spells CASSFGQLNTEAFF. The CDR3 DNA is TGTGCCAGCAGCTTCGGACAGCTGAACACTGAAGCTTTCTTT.

The chain combines TRBV28 with TRBJ2-7; weak D call: TRBD2 (5 bases). The V end was cut by 7 bases, the J end by 2 bases, with 21 bases between. The CDR3 is 16 residues long. The germline CDR1 and CDR2 sequences are MDHEN and SYDVKM. The CDR3 DNA follows: TGTGCCAGCAATTTCCCCTCAGGAGGATCAGCCTACGAGCAGTACTTC. It translates to CASNFPSGGSAYEQYF.

V gene TRBV15 combines with J gene TRBJ2-2; TRBD1 matches at 9 bases. CDR1 and CDR2 (germline): LNHNV, YYDKDF (reference sequence). V lost 6 bases and J lost 5; bases outside the gene matches: 10. The CDR3 runs 16 residues. The CDR3 is CATRWTGQGFTGELFF. Here the CDR3 DNA reads TGTGCCACCAGGTGGACGGGACAGGGTTTTACCGGGGAGCTGTTTTTT.

The chain joins TRBV5-1 to TRBJ2-3; D may be TRBD2 (6 bases). The CDR3 contains 19 residues. V was shortened by 0 bases and J by 0 bases, with 20 bases between the two germline ends. CDR1 is SGHRS and CDR2 is YFSETQ in the germline V gene. This CDR3 reads CASSLGGELGDSSTDTQYF. The CDR3 DNA sequence: TGCGCCAGCAGCTTGGGGGGGGAGTTGGGCGACTCTAGCACAGATACGCAGTATTTT.

The gene calls are TRBV10-1 and TRBJ2-1; 14 bases are shared with TRBD2. This CDR3 comprises 15 residues. Germline CDR1 and CDR2: WNHNN and SYGVQD (reference sequence). J was trimmed by 8 bases and V by 3 bases; bases with no gene match: 3. The CDR3 spells CASSEGTSGSYEQFF. In DNA, the CDR3 is TGCGCCAGCAGTGAAGGGACTAGCGGGAGTTATGAGCAGTTCTTC.